This T cell receptor beta chain was documented in a study of T cell responses to AZD1222 COVID-19 vaccine. Overall study findings and caveats: The study reported that nearly half of spike-specific TCRs target unmutated variant regions.

TCRdb's table, derived via immunoSEQ multiplex PCR, lists solely in-frame clones and lacks some. The sample includes about 73,000 clones, nearly 90% of them seen just once. Timing groups of about 4 and about 12 weeks for second doses were pooled. V was clipped by 2 bases and J by 6 bases; unmatched bases: 10. Per germline, CDR1 KGHDR and CDR2 SFDVKD. The CDR3 is 16 amino acids. A word on this clone: The target antigen is unknown.

This clonotype was obtained from an adult who received the AZD1222 COVID-19 vaccine. The chain is built from TRBV24-1 and TRBJ2-3; 7 bases fit TRBD2. Specimen: peripheral blood, collected 28 days after the second AZD1222 dose. CDR3 DNA: TGTGCCACCAGTGATTACCGGGGGGTGAGCGCGGATACGCAGTATTTT. It is translated as CATSDYRGVSADTQYF.